This T cell receptor (beta chain) was captured by sequencing in a study of Graves' ophthalmopathy and Graves' hyperthyroidism (dated by TCRdb to the late 2010s). About the investigation overall: Peripheral blood was collected at initial diagnosis, prior to any treatment. The 95 to 100 discovery patients were randomly divided into training and test sets at a 7:3 ratio. Following sample collection, hyperthyroidism patients were given methimazole at a starting dose of 30 mg daily, and ophthalmopathy patients were given high-dose intravenous methylprednisolone. In total, under 150 blood samples were TCR-sequenced: fewer than 50 ophthalmopathy, under 80 hyperthyroidism and roughly 17 hyperthyroidism-to-ophthalmopathy patients. To tell Graves' ophthalmopathy apart from Graves' hyperthyroidism, and to predict which patients would progress to ophthalmopathy, the study relied on TCR beta repertoire signatures. For independent validation, a separate cohort was made up of approximately 19 hyperthyroidism patients plus 17 patients who later progressed from hyperthyroidism to ophthalmopathy. T-cell repertoires of thyroid tissue and blood were compared in several hyperthyroidism patients. A discovery set of 100 patients (43 ophthalmopathy, 55 to 65 stable hyperthyroidism) was enrolled to explore V-J signatures distinguishing ophthalmopathy from hyperthyroidism. Points the paper makes about the study in general: Ophthalmopathy was separated from stable hyperthyroidism by the 13-signature model with roughly 88% sensitivity and about 81% specificity in cross-validation and with 80%/75% in the test set. Most expanded thyroid clonotypes with a frequency above 0.001 also appeared in blood, which suggests that blood repertoires may reflect the immune response in the thyroid. In validation, the model predicted ophthalmopathy progression with less than 71% sensitivity and approximately 72% specificity; eleven to twelve predicted patients were CT-confirmed with GO in a median of approximately 6.5 months. Sample size was not predetermined statistically, and investigators were not blinded to group allocation.

To note about this clonotype: No cognate antigen has been identified for it. No base-level quality is on record; no much larger clone is a single base apart.

TCR beta CDR3 regions were amplified from RNA transcripts for repertoire sequencing. The first round was an RT-PCR using HTBI primers with the Qiagen OneStep RT-PCR kit, and this first round was followed by a second-round multiplex PCR, then size selection and purification. Libraries were sequenced paired-end with 100 bp reads on an Illumina HiSeq2000. As for the authors' bioinformatics: SOAPnuke was used to process the reads, throwing out any read that had adapters, had uncalled bases, had a mean Phred below 15, or lacked an exact constant-primer or identifier match. High-quality paired reads were merged with COPE v1.2.5. Each unique nucleotide sequence was treated as a clonotype, and MiTCR v1.1 was used to align the clonotypes to the IMGT TRB V, D and J references. The analysis was limited to V-J combinations with a frequency above 0.0001, which together covered about 99% of the repertoires. For each V-J combination, a TCR clonal expansion and chaos score was defined as the ratio of F50 clonal expansion to chaos observed in the TCRdist matrix. Features were reduced by Welch's t-statistics and random forest to over 10 V-J combinations, which fed a naive Bayes classifier. Thyroid-blood repertoire similarity was quantified with the Morisita-Horn index. The raw public reads went through TCRdb reprocessing: fastp at Q25, MiXCR clone calling, in-frame beta chains kept. Identical CDR3 proteins give one entry, which carries the most common genes and DNA. The V and J calls follow TCRdb's processing rather than the paper's. For this sample the table gives 400,000 to 450,000 distinct CDR3 sequences, of which more than 20% were detected only once. The biggest ten clones account for approximately 3% of the sample.

Stable hyperthyroidism was defined as no progression to ophthalmopathy within 18 months of follow-up. The hyperthyroidism patients were 18 to 65 years old and newly diagnosed, with a disease duration of less than 2 months. Patients were excluded if they had other autoimmune diseases, uncontrolled infections, pregnancy or lactation. Clinical symptoms, serum thyroxine, TRAb, thyroid ultrasound and orbital computed tomography were used for diagnosis. Ficoll-Paque density gradient centrifugation was used to isolate PBMCs from approximately 11 ml of fresh peripheral blood. Total RNA was extracted using Trizol reagent, and RNA quality was checked on an Agilent 2100 Bioanalyzer. CDR1 and CDR2 (MGHRA, YSYEKL) derive from the germline V gene. Relative to germline, V is missing 4 bases and J is missing 0 bases, with 3 bases of the junction outside any gene match. From cysteine to phenylalanine, the CDR3 is 15 amino acids long. Here the CDR3 DNA is all that survives: 45 bases in frame from base 1.

The receptor's source is a woman younger than 35 with stable Graves' hyperthyroidism. Donor details come from another sample of the same person, matched by shared clones. The rearranged segments are TRBV4-1 and TRBJ2-7, and 10 bases in between align with TRBD1. The sequencing input was peripheral blood. The CDR3 has the sequence CASSRGQGSSYEQYF. The DNA reads TGCGCCAGCAGCCGGGGACAGGGGTCCTCCTACGAGCAGTACTTC.